This TCR beta chain was obtained from a study of OX40 agonist ivuxolimab in advanced cancers. About the study: In this trial design, patients received ivuxolimab intravenously at 0.01 to 10 mg/kg every 2 weeks. Earlier treatment with anti-PD-1, anti-PD-L1 or anti-CTLA-4 was permitted, and over 35% had received some.

Losses at the gene ends were 4 bases for V and 4 bases for J; bases not matched to a gene: 4. The length of the CDR3 is 15 residues. The V gene's germline CDR1 is MGHRA and CDR2 YSYEKL. Study results and limitations: In CD8+ T cells, expanded clones were on average more numerous than in CD4+.

Assay used: immunoSEQ multiplex PCR; TCRdb lists only in-frame clones, some missing. The data hold tens of thousands of clones, with around 80% observed a single time. This clone has a handful of counts. Its antigen is unknown. The chain is built from TRBV4-1 and TRBJ2-6; 7 bases agree with TRBD1. The input for sequencing was CD4+ or CD8+ T cells sorted from blood, taken in a trial of the OX40 agonist ivuxolimab. The source is an adult with an advanced solid tumor such as melanoma, head and neck, liver or kidney cancer. The CDR3 loop reads CASSRPGQGANVLTF. The CDR3 nucleotides are TGCGCCAGCAGCCGTCCGGGACAGGGGGCCAACGTCCTGACTTTC.